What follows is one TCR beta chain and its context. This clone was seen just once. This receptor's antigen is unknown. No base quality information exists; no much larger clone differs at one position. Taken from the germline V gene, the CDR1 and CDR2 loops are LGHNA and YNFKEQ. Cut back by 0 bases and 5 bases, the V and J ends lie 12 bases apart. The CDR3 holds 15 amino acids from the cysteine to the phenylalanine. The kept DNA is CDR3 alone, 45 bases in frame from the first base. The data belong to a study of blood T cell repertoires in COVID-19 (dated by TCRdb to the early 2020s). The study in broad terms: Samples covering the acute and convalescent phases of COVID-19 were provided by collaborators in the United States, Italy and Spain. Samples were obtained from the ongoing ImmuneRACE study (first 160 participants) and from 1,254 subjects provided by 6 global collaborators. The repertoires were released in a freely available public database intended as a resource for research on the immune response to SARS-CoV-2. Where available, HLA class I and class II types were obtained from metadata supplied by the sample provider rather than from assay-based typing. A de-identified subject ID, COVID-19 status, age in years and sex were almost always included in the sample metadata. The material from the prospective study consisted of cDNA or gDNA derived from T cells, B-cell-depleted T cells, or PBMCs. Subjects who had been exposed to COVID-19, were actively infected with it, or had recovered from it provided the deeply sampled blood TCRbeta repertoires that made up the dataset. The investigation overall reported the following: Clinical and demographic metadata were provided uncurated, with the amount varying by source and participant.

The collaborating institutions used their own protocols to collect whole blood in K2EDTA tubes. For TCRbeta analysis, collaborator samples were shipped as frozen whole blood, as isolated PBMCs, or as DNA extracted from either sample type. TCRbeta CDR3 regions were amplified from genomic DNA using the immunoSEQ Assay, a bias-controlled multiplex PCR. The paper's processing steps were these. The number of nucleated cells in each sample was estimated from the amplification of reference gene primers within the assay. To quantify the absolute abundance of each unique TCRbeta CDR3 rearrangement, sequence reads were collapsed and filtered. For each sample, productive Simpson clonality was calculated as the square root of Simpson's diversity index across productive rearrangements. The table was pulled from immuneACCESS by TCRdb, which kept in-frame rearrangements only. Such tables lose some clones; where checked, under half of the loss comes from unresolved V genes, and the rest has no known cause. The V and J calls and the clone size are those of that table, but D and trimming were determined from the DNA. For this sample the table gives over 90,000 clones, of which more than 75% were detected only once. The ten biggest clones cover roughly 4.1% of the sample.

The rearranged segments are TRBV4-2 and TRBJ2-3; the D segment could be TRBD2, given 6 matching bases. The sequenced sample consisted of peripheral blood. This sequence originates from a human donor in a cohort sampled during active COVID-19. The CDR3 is CASSQDYKRVDTQYF. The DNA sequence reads TGTGCCAGCAGCCAAGATTATAAGCGGGTAGATACGCAGTATTTT.